One T cell receptor beta chain is described in this entry. The sequencing template was cDNA reverse transcribed from extracted RNA. Measured with immunoSEQ multiplex PCR; TCRdb has only the in-frame clones, and not every one. Of some 220,000 clones in the sample, about 50% were seen once. This entry belongs to a study of CD8+ T cells in alopecia areata. The treatment was: oral pan-JAK inhibitor, 5-10 mg twice daily. This CDR3 region has 11 residues. Germline CDR1 and CDR2: MDHEN and SYDVKM. V lost 8 bases, J lost 3 bases, and 7 bases lay in between. The sample was CD4+ T cells sorted from blood, taken at week 4, from a patient treated with tofacitinib. This chain joins TRBV28 and TRBJ1-2, with TRBD1 as a possible D gene (5 bases). The receptor was isolated from a human donor with alopecia areata. CDR3 sequence: CASGGDYGYTF. CDR3 DNA sequence: TGTGCCAGCGGGGGTGACTATGGCTACACCTTC.